What follows are 7 T cell receptor beta chains derived from one specimen sequenced in a study of Tregs in tolerant kidney transplant recipients. Using immunoSEQ multiplex PCR, the repertoire was profiled, and TCRdb retains in-frame clones only, with some absent. There are some 250,000 clones in the sample; about four fifths occur only once, and about 0.58% lies in the top ten. The sample taken for sequencing was CD4+ T cells from blood. The receptor source for this set is a human donor in good health.

The chain employs TRBV4-2 and TRBJ2-3; 8 bases fit TRBD2. Losses at the gene ends were 1 base for V and 2 bases for J; bases not matched to a gene: 5. This CDR3 has 16 residues. Germline CDR1 reads LGHNA; CDR2 reads YNFKEQ. The CDR3 bases are TGTGCCAGCAGCCAAGTAGGGCGGGGGGTCACAGATACGCAGTATTTT. Its protein product is CASSQVGRGVTDTQYF.

J is TRBJ2-5 and V is TRBV5-6, with 8 bases matching TRBD2. This CDR3 is built from 14 residues. Germline CDR1 SGHDT, CDR2 YYEEEE. J gave up 3 bases and V 4 bases, and 5 bases lay outside the gene matches. CDR3 coding DNA: TGTGCCAGCAGCGTACTAGCGGTAGAAGAGACCCAGTACTTC. Its protein product is CASSVLAVEETQYF.

The chain carries TRBV5-6 and TRBJ2-3; no clear D. Trimming removed 2 bases at V and 1 base at J, with 5 bases between. Germline CDR1 SGHDT, CDR2 YYEEEE. The CDR3 has 13 amino acids. The CDR3: CASSLTGTDTQYF. The CDR3, as DNA: TGTGCCAGCAGCTTAACAGGCACAGATACGCAGTATTTT.

This sequence joins TRBV2 and TRBJ1-1, with D unresolved. V was shortened by 1 base and J by 5 bases, with 8 bases between the two germline ends. CDR1 and CDR2 (germline): SNHLY, FYNNEI. This CDR3 has 13 residues. The CDR3 sequence is CASSEEGRTEAFF. CDR3 DNA: TGTGCCAGCAGTGAAGAGGGTCGGACTGAAGCTTTCTTT.

This rearrangement joins TRBV11-2 to TRBJ2-5, with 10 bases fitting TRBD1. V lost 1 base and J lost 3; bases outside the gene matches: 5. Germline loops: CDR1 SGHAT, CDR2 FQNNGV. The CDR3 runs 16 residues. For the CDR3, the DNA is TGTGCCAGCAGCTTAGGCGACAGGGGGCGCAAAGAGACCCAGTACTTC. Protein sequence: CASSLGDRGRKETQYF.

V and J are TRBV5-1 and TRBJ1-3; D is ambiguous. Germline CDR1 reads SGHRS; CDR2 reads YFSETQ. The V end was cut by 3 bases, the J end by 7 bases, with 17 bases between. The CDR3 runs 15 residues. This CDR3 reads CASSSGSVAPNTIYF. As DNA, the CDR3 is TGCGCCAGCAGCTCCGGTTCAGTGGCCCCCAACACCATATATTTT.

The chain has TRBV12-5 and TRBJ2-3; D remains unclear. From germline, CDR1 is LGHNT and CDR2 FRNRAP. V dropped 3 bases and J dropped 6 bases, with 4 bases sitting between them. The CDR3 sequence is 11 residues long. The CDR3 region has the DNA TGTGCTAGTGGTTTTAGGGATACGCAGTATTTT. Translation gives CASGFRDTQYF.